The 20 T cell receptor beta chains in this list originate from one sample, sequenced in a study of PD-1 blockade in classical Hodgkin lymphoma (dated by TCRdb to about 2020). The sample's time point, from its label and the paper: cycle 1 day 1 (C1D1), immediately before nivolumab initiation. Every trial patient had relapsed after autologous stem cell transplantation, and cohorts A, B and C differed in prior brentuximab vedotin exposure. Library creation used the immunoSEQ multiplex PCR assay. TCRdb took over this immuneACCESS table, retaining in-frame rearrangements with V and J assigned. Such tables are incomplete; in checked studies, under half of the missing clones stem from an unresolved V gene, and the remainder is unexplained. The sample table holds approximately 70,000 clones, of which around 93% were seen once. The ten largest clones capture about 8% of the sample. The source material was peripheral blood mononuclear cells (PBMCs), sampled at baseline. The receptors here all came from a human donor with classical Hodgkin lymphoma.

The CDR3 DNA sequence: TGTGCCAGCTCACCCCTCGGGGCAGGGATAGAAAACACCATATATTTT. It translates to CASSPLGAGIENTIYF. This rearrangement joins TRBV18 to TRBJ1-3; possibly TRBD1 for D (5 bases). This CDR3 has 16 residues. Germline V gene sequence: CDR1 KGHSH, CDR2 LQKENI. Trimming took 3 bases from V and 6 from J, leaving 18 bases between them.

The chain is built from TRBV14 and TRBJ2-7, with TRBD1 matching 7 bases. V lost 4 bases to trimming and J lost 2 bases; unmatched junction nucleotides: 5. This CDR3 has 14 residues. Germline V gene lookup returns CDR1 SGHDN and CDR2 FVKESK. CDR3 sequence reads: CASSPYGTAYEQYF. The CDR3 nucleotides read TGTGCCAGCAGCCCCTACGGGACAGCCTACGAGCAGTACTTC.

The V gene is TRBV7-9, the J gene TRBJ1-5; no reliable D call. Germline-derived CDR1 and CDR2 are SEHNR and FQNEAQ (reference sequence). This CDR3 spans 16 amino acids. V was cut by 1 base and J by 7 bases, with 17 bases left in between. The CDR3 region is CASSLDEGSPKQPQHF. CDR3 coding DNA: TGTGCCAGCAGCTTAGATGAAGGGTCCCCAAAACAGCCCCAGCATTTT.

The chain is built from TRBV5-6 and TRBJ1-5, with 8 bases that match TRBD1. From germline, CDR1 is SGHDT and CDR2 YYEEEE. This CDR3 spans 14 amino acids. After removal of 3 bases from V and 7 bases from J, the junction contained 6 bases not matched to a gene. In DNA form, the CDR3 reads TGTGCCAGCAGCTCGGTCAACAGGGGGCAGCCCCAGCATTTT. As protein: CASSSVNRGQPQHF. Complete variable domain (other parts from reference TRBV5-6 and TRBJ1-5): DAGVTQSPTHLIKTRGQQVTLRCSPKSGHDTVSWYQQALGQGPQFIFQYYEEEERQRGNFPDRFSGHQFPNYSSELNVNALLLGDSALYLCASSSVNRGQPQHFGDGTRLSIL.

The chain recombines TRBV7-2 with TRBJ2-5, with D hard to call. This CDR3 has 11 amino acids. Germline V CDR1 and CDR2: SGHTA, FQGNSA. V lost 4 bases and J lost 5, with 5 bases in between. CDR3 DNA: TGTGCCAGCAGCTACGTGGAGACCCAGTACTTC. Its protein is CASSYVETQYF.

This clone has just one count. V and J are TRBV2 and TRBJ1-3; 7 nucleotides align to TRBD1. V dropped 5 bases and J dropped 3; count of bases not matched to a gene: 4. The CDR3 runs 14 residues. Per germline, CDR1 SNHLY and CDR2 FYNNEI. The CDR3 DNA reads TGTGCCAGCAGTACAGGGGTTCGTGGAAACACCATATATTTT. It is translated as CASSTGVRGNTIYF.

The CDR3 DNA reads TGTGCCAGCAGCTTCCCGGGACTAGGCTACAATGAGCAGTTCTTC. Amino acid sequence: CASSFPGLGYNEQFF. The chain joins TRBV7-6 to TRBJ2-1; 8 bases line up with TRBD2. The CDR3 sequence is 15 residues long. Germline V gene lookup returns CDR1 SGHVS and CDR2 FNYEAQ. The V gene end was trimmed by 3 bases and the J gene end by 3 bases; junction bases not matched to a gene: 4.

The CDR3 nucleotides are TGTGCCAGCAGCTTAACTAGCGGGAGCCCCTTTAGCACAGATACGCAGTATTTT. Amino acids: CASSLTSGSPFSTDTQYF. This chain links TRBV7-2 with TRBJ2-3; 11 positions agree with TRBD2. CDR1 and CDR2 from the germline V gene are SGHTA and FQGNSA. This CDR3 has 18 amino acids. J lost 0 bases, V lost 2 bases, and 7 bases had no gene match.

The chain recombines TRBV30 with TRBJ1-1, with D possibly TRBD1 on 6 matching bases. CDR3 length: 17 residues. V was trimmed by 6 bases and J by 2 bases, leaving 25 bases between them. CDR1 is GTSNPN and CDR2 is SVGIG in the germline V gene (reference sequence). The CDR3 DNA sequence: TGTGCCTGTCCCCCTCGGGGGCGCGGAGGGGAAAACACTGAAGCTTTCTTT. As protein: CACPPRGRGGENTEAFF.

The chain recombines TRBV27 with TRBJ2-7, with D tentatively TRBD1 (5 bases). This CDR3 is built from 13 residues. CDR1 is MNHEY, CDR2 SMNVEV, per germline (reference sequence). The V and J ends lost 5 bases and 0 bases respectively, with 8 bases between them. CDR3 nucleotides: TGTGCCAGCAGTCTAACAGGCTCCTACGAGCAGTACTTC. It codes for CASSLTGSYEQYF.

V gene TRBV7-9 combines with J gene TRBJ2-3; 7 bases are a match to TRBD2. The CDR3 has 18 amino acids. The junction had 14 bases not matched to a gene; V was cut back by 5 bases and J by 0 bases. CDR1 SEHNR and CDR2 FQNEAQ come from the germline V gene (reference sequence). The CDR3, as DNA: TGTGCCAGCAGCCAAGGGCTGGCGGGAGTTACTAGCACAGATACGCAGTATTTT. It encodes CASSQGLAGVTSTDTQYF. Full variable domain (remainder filled in from reference TRBV7-9 and TRBJ2-3): DTGVSQNPRHKITKRGQNVTFRCDPISEHNRLYWYRQTLGQGPEFLTYFQNEAQLEKSRLLSDRFSAERPKGSFSTLEIQRTEQGDSAMYLCASSQGLAGVTSTDTQYFGPGTRLTVL.

The chain links TRBV7-9 to TRBJ1-5; D not resolved. Per the germline V gene, CDR1 is SEHNR and CDR2 is FQNEAQ (reference sequence). This CDR3 is built from 14 residues. V dropped 5 bases and J dropped 0 bases, with 8 bases sitting between them. CDR3 sequence (DNA): TGTGCCAGCAGCGGCACTTTTAGCAATCAGCCCCAGCATTTT. Protein: CASSGTFSNQPQHF.

The chain links TRBV5-4 to TRBJ2-5; TRBD2 aligns across 7 bases. Germline trimming cut 7 bases from V and 4 bases from J; bases unmatched to any gene: 7. Germline V gene sequence: CDR1 SGHNT, CDR2 YYREEE (reference sequence). This CDR3 comprises 13 residues. The CDR3 bases are TGTGCCAGCTTTAACCGCGGGAGAGAGACCCAGTACTTC. Encoded protein: CASFNRGRETQYF.

The chain is built from TRBV30 and TRBJ2-3; TRBD1 might be the D (5 bases). The CDR3 contains 14 residues. V was clipped by 4 bases and J by 4 bases, with 15 bases between them. The germline gives CDR1 GTSNPN, CDR2 SVGIG (reference sequence). CDR3 amino acids: CAWTPQVISDTQYF. CDR3 sequence (DNA): TGTGCCTGGACCCCACAGGTGATATCAGATACGCAGTATTTT.

This chain joins TRBV7-2 and TRBJ2-3; TRBD1 might be the D (5 bases). V lost 5 bases to trimming and J lost 1 base, with 10 bases between them. The CDR3 sequence is 14 residues long. CDR1 is SGHTA and CDR2 is FQGNSA in the germline V gene. The CDR3 here is CASSDRAGTDTQYF. CDR3 DNA sequence: TGTGCCAGCAGCGACAGAGCTGGCACAGATACGCAGTATTTT.

This chain connects TRBV11-1 to TRBJ2-5; 7 bases map to TRBD1. The CDR3 covers 16 residues. From germline, CDR1 is SGHAT and CDR2 FQDESV (reference sequence). With V trimmed by 4 bases and J by 7 bases, 15 bases remained unmatched. CDR3 protein: CASSSIPWDRGATQYF. The CDR3 nucleotides are TGTGCCAGCAGCTCCATACCATGGGACAGAGGGGCGACCCAGTACTTC.

This sequence joins TRBV27 and TRBJ1-1, with D uncertain. CDR1 and CDR2 from the germline V gene are MNHEY and SMNVEV (reference sequence). This CDR3 contains 12 residues. Trimming left V 7 bases short and J 0 bases short, with 6 bases between. CDR3 protein: CASKGVNTEAFF. The CDR3 nucleotides read TGTGCCAGCAAGGGAGTGAACACTGAAGCTTTCTTT.

This chain uses TRBV4-2 with TRBJ2-2; 12 nucleotides match TRBD1. The V and J ends lost 1 base and 5 bases, in that order; junction bases with no gene match: 8. CDR3 length equals 18 residues. Germline V gene sequence: CDR1 LGHNA, CDR2 YNFKEQ. CDR3 DNA sequence: TGTGCCAGCAGCCAAGTCCCGGGACAGGGGGCTGTAACCGGGGAGCTGTTTTTT. Translation gives CASSQVPGQGAVTGELFF.

The CDR3, as DNA: TGTGCCAGCGGAGGGCAGGCCAAAGATACGCAGTATTTT. It codes for CASGGQAKDTQYF. This chain joins TRBV6-6 and TRBJ2-3, with D maybe TRBD2 (6 bases). The CDR3 covers 13 residues. Trimming cost V 8 bases and J 5 bases, with 14 bases left between them. CDR1 is MNHNY and CDR2 is SVGAGI in the germline V gene (reference sequence).

V usage is TRBV19 and J usage is TRBJ1-1; a weak D match, TRBD1 (5 bases). The CDR3 covers 15 residues. Germline CDR1 reads LNHDA; CDR2 reads SQIVND (reference sequence). The ends were cut back, 2 bases at V and 4 bases at J, with 14 bases in the middle. The CDR3 DNA is TGTGCCAGTAGTATACGGGGACCCGCCGCCACTGAAGCTTTCTTT. Protein product: CASSIRGPAATEAFF.